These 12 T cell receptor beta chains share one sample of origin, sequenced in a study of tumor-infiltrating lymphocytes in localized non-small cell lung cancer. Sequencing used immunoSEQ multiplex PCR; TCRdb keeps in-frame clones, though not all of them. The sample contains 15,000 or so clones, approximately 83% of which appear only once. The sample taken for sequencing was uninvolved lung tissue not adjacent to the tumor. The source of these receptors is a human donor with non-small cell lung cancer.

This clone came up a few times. The CDR3 region has the DNA TGTGCCAGCAGCCAAGACATGGCTTCCGCGCTCCAGTACTTC. Amino acids: CASSQDMASALQYF. The chain combines TRBV4-2 with TRBJ2-7; D gene uncertain. The CDR3 has 14 amino acids. Trimming cost V 0 bases and J 10 bases, with 16 bases left between them. From germline, CDR1 is LGHNA and CDR2 YNFKEQ.

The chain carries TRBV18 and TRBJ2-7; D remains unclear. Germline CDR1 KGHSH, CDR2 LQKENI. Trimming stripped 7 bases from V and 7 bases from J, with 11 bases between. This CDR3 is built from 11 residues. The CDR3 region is CASYLLEEQYF. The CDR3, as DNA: TGTGCCAGCTACCTCCTTGAAGAGCAGTACTTC.

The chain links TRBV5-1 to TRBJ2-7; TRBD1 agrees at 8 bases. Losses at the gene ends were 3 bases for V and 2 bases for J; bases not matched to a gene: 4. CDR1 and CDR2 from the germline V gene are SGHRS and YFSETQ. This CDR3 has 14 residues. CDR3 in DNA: TGCGCCAGCAGCTACCAGGGGGCCGCCTACGAGCAGTACTTC. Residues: CASSYQGAAYEQYF.

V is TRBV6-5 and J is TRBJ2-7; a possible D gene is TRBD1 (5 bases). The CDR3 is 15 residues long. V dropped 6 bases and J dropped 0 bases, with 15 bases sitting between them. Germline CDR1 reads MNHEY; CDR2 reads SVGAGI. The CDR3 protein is CASRNRGTASYEQYF. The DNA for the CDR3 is TGTGCCAGCAGAAATAGGGGAACGGCCTCCTACGAGCAGTACTTC.

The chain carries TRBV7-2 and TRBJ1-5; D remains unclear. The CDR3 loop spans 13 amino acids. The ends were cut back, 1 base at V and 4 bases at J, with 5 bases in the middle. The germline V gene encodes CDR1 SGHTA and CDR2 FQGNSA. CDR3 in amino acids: CASSLVSNQPQHF. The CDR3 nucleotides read TGTGCCAGCAGCTTAGTGAGTAATCAGCCCCAGCATTTT.

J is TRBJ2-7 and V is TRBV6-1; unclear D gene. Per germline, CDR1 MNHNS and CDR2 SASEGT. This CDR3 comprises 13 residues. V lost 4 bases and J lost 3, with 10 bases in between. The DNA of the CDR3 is TGTGCCAGCAGTGCCTCCCCGGTCTACGAGCAGTACTTC. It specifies CASSASPVYEQYF.

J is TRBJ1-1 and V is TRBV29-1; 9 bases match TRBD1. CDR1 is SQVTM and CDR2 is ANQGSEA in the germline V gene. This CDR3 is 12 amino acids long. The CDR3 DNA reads TGCAGTGGGGGACAGGGAGGGTCTGAAGCTTTCTTT. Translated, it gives CSGGQGGSEAFF.

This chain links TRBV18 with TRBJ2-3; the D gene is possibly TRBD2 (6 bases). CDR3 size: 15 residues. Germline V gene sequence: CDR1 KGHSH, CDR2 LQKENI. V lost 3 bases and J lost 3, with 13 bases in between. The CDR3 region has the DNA TGTGCCAGCTCACCCAGCGGGCGAGAGACAGATACGCAGTATTTT. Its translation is CASSPSGRETDTQYF.

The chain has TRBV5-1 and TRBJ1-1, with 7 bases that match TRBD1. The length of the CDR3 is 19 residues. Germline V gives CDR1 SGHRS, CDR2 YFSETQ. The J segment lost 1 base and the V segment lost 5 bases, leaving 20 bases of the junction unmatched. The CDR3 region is CASSSAVNSQGVWNTEAFF. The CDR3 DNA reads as TGCGCCAGCAGTTCGGCTGTGAATTCCCAGGGGGTGTGGAACACTGAAGCTTTCTTT. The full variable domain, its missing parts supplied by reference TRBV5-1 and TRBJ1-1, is KAGVTQTPRYLIKTRGQQVTLSCSPISGHRSVSWYQQTPGQGLQFLFEYFSETQRNKGNFPGRFSGRQFSNSRSEMNVSTLELGDSALYLCASSSAVNSQGVWNTEAFFGQGTRLTVV.

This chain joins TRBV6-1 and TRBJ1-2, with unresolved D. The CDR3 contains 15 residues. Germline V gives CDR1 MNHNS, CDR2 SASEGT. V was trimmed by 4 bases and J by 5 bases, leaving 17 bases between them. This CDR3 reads CASSGKELPWYGYTF. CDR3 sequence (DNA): TGTGCCAGCAGTGGTAAAGAACTGCCCTGGTATGGCTACACCTTC.

The CDR3 DNA reads as TGTGCCAGCAGCTTAGGATGGTCGGGAAGGGAGACCCAGTACTTC. Translated, it gives CASSLGWSGRETQYF. The chain couples TRBV11-2 to TRBJ2-5; a possible D gene is TRBD2 (5 bases). This CDR3 is 15 amino acids long. V dropped 1 base and J dropped 5 bases, with 14 bases sitting between them. Germline-derived CDR1 and CDR2 are SGHAT and FQNNGV.

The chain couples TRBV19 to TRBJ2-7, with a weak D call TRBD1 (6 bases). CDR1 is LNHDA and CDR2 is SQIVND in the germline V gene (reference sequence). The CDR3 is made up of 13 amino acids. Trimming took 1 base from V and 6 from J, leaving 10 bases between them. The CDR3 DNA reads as TGTGCCAGTAGTATAGTCGTGGACAGCGAGCAGTACTTC. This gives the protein CASSIVVDSEQYF.